This TCR beta chain is drawn from a study of radiation and T cells in renal cell carcinoma. This table comes from immunoSEQ multiplex PCR, and its TCRdb copy is limited to in-frame clones, with some not included. The table shows roughly 130,000 clones, with about 88% occurring only once. Time point in this sample: baseline pretreatment blood. Treatment of the sample: 15 Gy SBRT to primary tumor, nephrectomy 4 weeks later. After SBRT, blood was collected at 2 and 4 weeks, plus baseline. The CDR3 is 15 residues long. V was shortened by 3 bases and J by 6 bases, with 13 bases between the two germline ends. Germline loops: CDR1 SGHRS, CDR2 YFSETQ.

This sample comprised blood, obtained from a patient whose treatment included radiotherapy and nephrectomy. V gene TRBV5-1 combines with J gene TRBJ1-6; D is perhaps TRBD1 (6 bases). This sequence originates from a woman in her 50s with renal cell carcinoma. The CDR3 nucleotides read TGCGCCAGCAGCTCAGACAGGCCCCCTAATTCACCCCTCCACTTT. The encoded protein is CASSSDRPPNSPLHF.